The 18 T cell receptor beta chains listed next were all sequenced from one sample in a study of regulatory T cells in long-lasting Graves disease. The time point denotes: newly diagnosed GD, antithyroid drugs for less than 3 months. From RNA extracted from PBMCs, the TCR library was made. Through Arm-PCR of CDR3 regions and iRepertoire HTBI primers, TCR beta libraries were built. TCRdb reanalysed the multiplex PCR reads using MiXCR and keeps one entry per CDR3 protein. The top ten hold over 7.5% of the sample, which has about 540,000 distinct CDR3 sequences, approximately 12% seen once. Separately, the same data were catalogued under a study of T cells in Graves' hyperthyroidism and ophthalmopathy.

The input for sequencing was peripheral blood mononuclear cells (PBMCs), taken at new diagnosis, from a patient treated with antithyroid drugs. Source of these receptors: a man younger than 45 with Graves disease.

This clonotype was detected ten times or more. The genes are TRBV13 and TRBJ2-1; 9 bases are a match to TRBD2. Unmatched junction bases numbered 4, after V lost 5 bases and J lost 8 bases. The CDR3 is 13 residues long. Germline V gene data show CDR1 as PRHDT and CDR2 as FYEKMQ (reference sequence). CDR3 protein: CASSLGLAYEQFF. The DNA for the CDR3 is TGTGCCAGCAGCCTGGGACTAGCCTATGAGCAGTTCTTC.

This clonotype occurred a few times. The rearrangement uses TRBV24-1 and TRBJ2-1, with D uncertain. The V and J ends lost 4 bases and 7 bases respectively, with 10 bases between them. CDR3 length: 13 amino acids. In germline, CDR1 is KGHDR, CDR2 SFDVKD. The CDR3 is CATSDRPGNEQFF. The CDR3 coding sequence is TGTGCCACCAGTGACCGGCCCGGGAATGAGCAGTTCTTC.

Concerning this clonotype itself: A junction boundary mismatches the germline segment, possibly from a read error. This chain joins TRBV18 and TRBJ1-4; 9 bases line up with TRBD1. Germline values: CDR1 KGHSH, CDR2 LQKENI. The CDR3 is 14 amino acids. For the CDR3, the DNA is TGTGCCAACTCACCGGACAGGGGTAACGAAAAACTGTTTTTT. It codes for CANSPDRGNEKLFF.

In DNA, the CDR3 is TGCAGTGCTAGAGAAAGGACAGGGGAAACTCAGCCCCAGCATTTT. Translating it yields CSARERTGETQPQHF. V gene TRBV20-1 combines with J gene TRBJ1-5; 9 bases match TRBD1. Germline values: CDR1 DFQATT, CDR2 SNEGSKA (reference sequence). The length of the CDR3 is 15 residues. V lost 0 bases, J lost 6 bases, and 6 bases stayed unmatched.

Details on this clonotype: This may be a read error, as it is one base from a much larger clone. The DNA of the CDR3 is TGCAGTGCTAGAAGCCGAAACGAGCAGTACTTC. Translating it yields CSARSRNEQYF. The chain carries TRBV20-1 and TRBJ2-7; D not resolved. The CDR3 has 11 amino acids. V was shortened by 2 bases and J by 5 bases, with 7 bases between the two germline ends. Germline V gene data show CDR1 as DFQATT and CDR2 as SNEGSKA (reference sequence).

This clonotype has at least ten counts. The gene calls are TRBV2 and TRBJ2-4, with D possibly matching TRBD2 (6 bases). The germline CDR1 and CDR2 sequences are SNHLY and FYNNEI. With 9 bases removed from V and 10 bases from J, the gap between germline ends came to 16 bases. The CDR3 runs 12 residues. Written as DNA, the CDR3 is TGTGCCAGGGAAGGGACTGAGGGAATTCAGTACTTC. Residues: CAREGTEGIQYF.

This clonotype was observed many times. The chain links TRBV20-1 to TRBJ1-1; D may be TRBD1 (5 bases). CDR1 is DFQATT and CDR2 is SNEGSKA in the germline V gene (reference sequence). Between the trimmed V and J ends, which lost 0 bases and 4 bases, there was a span of 9 bases. The CDR3 has 13 amino acids. The CDR3 DNA follows: TGCAGTGCTAGAGATCTAACAGGCACTGAAGCTTTCTTT. Its protein is CSARDLTGTEAFF.

The V and J genes are TRBV3-1 and TRBJ1-2; weak D call: TRBD1 (6 bases). The V gene lost 4 bases and the J gene lost 0 bases, with 15 bases spanning the gap. The germline V gene encodes CDR1 LGHDT and CDR2 YNNKEL (reference sequence). The CDR3 spans 16 residues. The CDR3 sequence: CASSPILGGANYGYTF. In nucleotides, the CDR3 is TGTGCCAGCAGCCCAATTCTAGGGGGGGCTAACTATGGCTACACCTTC. Drawing the rest from reference TRBV3-1 and TRBJ1-2, the complete variable domain is DTAVSQTPKYLVTQMGNDKSIKCEQNLGHDTMYWYKQDSKKFLKIMFSYNNKELIINETVPNRFSPKSPDKAHLNLHINSLELGDSAVYFCASSPILGGANYGYTFGSGTRLTVV.

This clonotype was counted many times. CDR3 amino acids: CASRPEGSSYEQYF. Here the CDR3 DNA reads TGTGCCAGCAGACCGGAGGGCAGCTCCTACGAGCAGTACTTC. This chain links TRBV27 with TRBJ2-7, with a weak D call TRBD2 (6 bases). Trimming stripped 6 bases from V and 0 bases from J, with 12 bases between. In germline, CDR1 is MNHEY, CDR2 SMNVEV (reference sequence). The CDR3 has 14 residues.

This clonotype was detected ten times or more. CDR3 loop: CATSPGTRAYEQYF. CDR3 DNA sequence: TGTGCCACCAGTCCCGGGACTAGAGCCTACGAGCAGTACTTC. This rearrangement joins TRBV24-1 to TRBJ2-7, with 8 bases that match TRBD2. V gave up 6 bases and J gave up 2 bases; unmatched junction bases: 5. This CDR3 is built from 14 residues. Per germline, CDR1 KGHDR and CDR2 SFDVKD.

This clonotype has a handful of counts. V usage is TRBV7-9 and J usage is TRBJ2-7; 10 bases map to TRBD1. CDR1 and CDR2 (germline): SEHNR, FQNEAQ (reference sequence). With V trimmed by 0 bases and J by 5 bases, 4 bases remained unmatched. CDR3 length: 15 amino acids. The CDR3, as DNA: TGTGCCAGCAGCTTAGCCAGGGACAGGGGAAACGAGCAGTACTTC. Its protein product is CASSLARDRGNEQYF. The full variable domain, in which reference TRBV7-9 and TRBJ2-7 provide the parts outside the CDR3, is DTGVSQNPRHKITKRGQNVTFRCDPISEHNRLYWYRQTLGQGPEFLTYFQNEAQLEKSRLLSDRFSAERPKGSFSTLEIQRTEQGDSAMYLCASSLARDRGNEQYFGPGTRLTVT.

The chain uses TRBV6-2 or TRBV6-3 and TRBJ2-5; weak D call: TRBD2 (7 bases). The CDR3 length is 15 residues. V shed 2 bases and J shed 7 bases, with 17 bases lying between them. Germline V CDR1 and CDR2: MNHEY, SVGEGT. CDR3 sequence reads: CASSYRRDTGGTQYF. The CDR3 DNA reads as TGTGCCAGCAGTTACCGGCGGGACACGGGGGGGACCCAGTACTTC.

This clonotype occurred a few times. The chain carries TRBV7-9 and TRBJ2-7; the D gene could be TRBD1 or TRBD2 (6 bases each). There are 17 residues in the CDR3. CDR1 and CDR2 from the germline V gene are SEHNR and FQNEAQ (reference sequence). Trimming took off 5 bases at V and 3 bases at J, with 23 bases between the two ends. The DNA for the CDR3 is TGTGCCAGCAGCACCCCCGGGGGCGGGGAAGGGATCTACGAGCAGTACTTC. Its protein product is CASSTPGGGEGIYEQYF.

This clonotype was observed many times. This chain uses TRBV3-1 with TRBJ2-5; no definite D call. The CDR3 contains 16 residues. Germline CDR1 and CDR2: LGHDT and YNNKEL (reference sequence). V gave up 4 bases and J gave up 6 bases, with 21 bases separating them. The CDR3 region has the DNA TGTGCCAGCAGCCTCCGCTGGGGTACCCCACGACAGACCCAGTACTTC. Its protein product is CASSLRWGTPRQTQYF.

Points on this clonotype: A much bigger clone sits one base away, suggesting this may be a read error. V is TRBV7-3 and J is TRBJ2-1; 7 bases are a match to TRBD2. Germline V gives CDR1 SGHTA, CDR2 FQGTGA. This CDR3 has 15 amino acids. The CDR3: CASSQREGPYNEQLF. In nucleotides, the CDR3 is TGTGCCAGCAGTCAAAGGGAGGGGCCCTACAATGAGCAGCTCTTC.

As regards this clonotype: A read error may be the cause here, since a much bigger clone is one base away. V is TRBV6-9 and J is TRBJ1-1; D remains unclear. The CDR3 extends over 15 amino acids. The germline CDR1 and CDR2 sequences are MNHGY and SVAAGI. CDR3: CASSYQPIHSSWASF. CDR3 DNA: TGTGCCAGCAGTTACCAGCCCATACATTCCTCTTGGGCTTCCTTT.

This clonotype has only a few counts. The chain employs TRBV5-1 and TRBJ2-7; D uncertain. CDR1 and CDR2 (germline): SGHRS, YFSETQ. The CDR3 spans 14 residues. Trimming left V 2 bases short and J 0 bases short, with 9 bases between. CDR3 sequence reads: CASSFATDSYEQYF. CDR3 bases: TGCGCCAGCAGCTTCGCGACTGACTCCTACGAGCAGTACTTC.

This clonotype was recorded at least ten times. The rearrangement uses TRBV3-1 and TRBJ2-1; 7 nucleotides match TRBD2. This CDR3 region has 15 residues. The germline CDR1 and CDR2 sequences are LGHDT and YNNKEL (reference sequence). The V and J ends lost 4 bases and 10 bases, in that order; junction bases with no gene match: 13. The CDR3 sequence is CASSPVFGGSGEQFF. Here the CDR3 DNA reads TGTGCCAGCAGCCCCGTTTTTGGCGGGAGTGGGGAGCAGTTCTTC.